A single sample is the source of the 2 T cell receptor beta chains below, sequenced in a study of cytomegalovirus exposure and HLA in healthy donors. It was with 60 Vbeta and 13 Jbeta primers that the PCR ran. Repertoires were generated with immunoSEQ multiplex PCR, while TCRdb's copy carries only in-frame clones and drops some. This sample carries 100,000 or so clones, approximately 72% of them seen once, and the ten largest clones take around 1.2%. Material for sequencing was PBMCs. The source of these receptors is a man aged 30-40 years in good health and CMV-seronegative.

This chain links TRBV4-1 with TRBJ1-2; D possibly corresponds to TRBD1 (5 bases). Trimming shortened V by 1 base and J by 7 bases, and 10 bases separated the two germline ends. The CDR3 extends over 13 amino acids. The germline V gene encodes CDR1 MGHRA and CDR2 YSYEKL. For the CDR3, the DNA is TGCGCCAGCAGCCAAGGGCAGGGCGGTGGCTACACCTTC. It codes for CASSQGQGGGYTF.

The count of this clone is one. The chain joins TRBV23-1 to TRBJ2-7; D call uncertain. TRBV23-1 is labeled an ORF, and its function is uncertain. Deletions cut 3 bases from V and 6 bases from J, with 12 bases between. There are 13 residues in the CDR3. CDR3 bases: TGCGCCAGCAGTCAGGGTCGTCGGAGCGAGCAGTACTTC. Its protein is CASSQGRRSEQYF.